This T cell receptor (beta chain) stems from a study of human T cells and chemical hapten exposure. Study-wide findings and caveats: In comparison with controls, expanded TCRs gave rise to a significantly larger number of large CDR3 similarity clusters. Once DPC sensitization occurred, TCRs above 1 in 1000 frequency showed no change.

Each CDR3 protein gets one entry after TCRdb re-called the RACE reads with MiXCR. The sample records some 91,000 distinct CDR3 sequences, around 12% being singletons. As for this clonotype: Its antigen is currently unknown.

Time point given: patch test 1, 2 weeks after DPC sensitization. Indicated treatment: therapeutic diphenylcyclopropenone sensitization with weekly scalp DPC. Donors were 18 to 70-year-old alopecia patients suitable for DPC. It was from unfractionated whole blood that total RNA was extracted. Sequences were derived from whole blood, sampled in connection with sensitization to the hapten diphenylcyclopropenone (DPC). This clonotype was sampled from a woman aged 40-49 years with alopecia areata. Some clones in this sample may be carry-over from other donors' samples.

Here the CDR3 reads CASRRTRQYEQYF. The CDR3 coding sequence is TGTGCCAGCAGACGGACTAGGCAATACGAGCAGTACTTC. The chain recombines TRBV6-5 with TRBJ2-7; TRBD2 matches 7 bases. The length of the CDR3 is 13 residues. J lost 4 bases, V lost 6 bases, and 6 bases had no gene match. Germline CDR1 MNHEY, CDR2 SVGAGI.